This T cell receptor (beta chain) was sequenced for a study of blood T cell repertoires in COVID-19. On the study more broadly: The United States, Italy and Spain supplied acute and convalescent COVID-19 samples.

This CDR3 region has 15 residues. Trimming cost V 2 bases and J 3 bases, with 14 bases left between them. The V gene's germline CDR1 is MNHNS and CDR2 SASEGT. As handled by the study authors: Amplification of reference gene primers was used by the study to estimate nucleated cell counts. Libraries were prepared by immunoSEQ multiplex PCR; TCRdb keeps only in-frame clonotypes and omits some of them. V and J calls plus clone size are reproduced from that table; the DNA served to infer D and trimming. The table lists 60,000 or so clones, 89% of them singletons. Sequencing was performed on peripheral blood. The chain links TRBV6-1 to TRBJ2-7; D gene ambiguous. The clonotype was recovered from a woman aged 60 to 75 with active COVID-19. The CDR3 loop is CASSELVTIFYEQYF. The CDR3 bases are TGTGCCAGCAGTGAACTGGTTACTATCTTCTACGAGCAGTACTTC.